This entry is about one TCR beta chain. There are many counts of this clonotype. Its antigen is still unknown. No qualities accompany the bases; no much larger clone lies one base away. This sample was included in a study of T-cell reconstitution after alpha-beta-depleted transplantation in children (dated by TCRdb to 2016 to 2017). For the wider study: Using TCR repertoire profiling, the study followed T-cell immune reconstitution in a quantitative way in children after TCRalphabeta/CD19-depleted allogeneic hematopoietic cell transplantation.

Germline trimming: 6 bases from V, 2 bases from J; junction bases outside gene matches: 5. The germline V gene (reference sequence) supplies CDR1 SEHNR and CDR2 FQNEAQ. Measured from the cysteine to the phenylalanine, the CDR3 is 14 residues long. The DNA shown is the 42-base CDR3, in frame from base 1. Library preparation employed PCR. The run used an Illumina HiSeq 2500. To normalize quantification of the TCRbeta repertoire, the TCR libraries were built with molecular barcoding that relied on unique molecular identifiers. The raw public reads went through TCRdb reprocessing: fastp at Q25, MiXCR clone calling, in-frame beta chains kept. Rows are unified per CDR3 protein, each entry keeping the most common DNA and genes. This sample lists about 610,000 distinct CDR3 sequences; more than 9% were detected once. The ten largest clones add up to about 4.3% of the sample.

The chain is made from TRBV7-9 and TRBJ2-3; TRBD2 lines up with 7 middle nucleotides. This TCR was sampled from a human donor who donated a stem cell graft to a child with acute myeloid leukemia. This sample comprised PBMCs from the stem cell graft donor, obtained from the stem cell graft. The sequenced DNA: TGTGCCAGCAGACAGCTAGCGGCCACAGATACGCAGTATTTT. It translates as CASRQLAATDTQYF.